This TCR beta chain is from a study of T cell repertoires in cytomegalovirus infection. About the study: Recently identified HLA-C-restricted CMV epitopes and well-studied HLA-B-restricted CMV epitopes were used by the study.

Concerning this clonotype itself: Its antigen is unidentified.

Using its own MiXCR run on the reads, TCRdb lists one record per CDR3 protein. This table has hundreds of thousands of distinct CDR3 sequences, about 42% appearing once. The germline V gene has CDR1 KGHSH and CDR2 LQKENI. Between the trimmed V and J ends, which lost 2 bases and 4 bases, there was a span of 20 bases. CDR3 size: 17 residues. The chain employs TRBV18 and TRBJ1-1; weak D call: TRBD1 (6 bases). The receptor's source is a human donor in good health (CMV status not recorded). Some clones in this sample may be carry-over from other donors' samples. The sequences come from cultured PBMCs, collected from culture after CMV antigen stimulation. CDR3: CASSPIGSPKGVTEAFF. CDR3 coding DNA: TGTGCCAGCTCACCAATAGGCAGCCCCAAGGGGGTCACTGAAGCTTTCTTT.